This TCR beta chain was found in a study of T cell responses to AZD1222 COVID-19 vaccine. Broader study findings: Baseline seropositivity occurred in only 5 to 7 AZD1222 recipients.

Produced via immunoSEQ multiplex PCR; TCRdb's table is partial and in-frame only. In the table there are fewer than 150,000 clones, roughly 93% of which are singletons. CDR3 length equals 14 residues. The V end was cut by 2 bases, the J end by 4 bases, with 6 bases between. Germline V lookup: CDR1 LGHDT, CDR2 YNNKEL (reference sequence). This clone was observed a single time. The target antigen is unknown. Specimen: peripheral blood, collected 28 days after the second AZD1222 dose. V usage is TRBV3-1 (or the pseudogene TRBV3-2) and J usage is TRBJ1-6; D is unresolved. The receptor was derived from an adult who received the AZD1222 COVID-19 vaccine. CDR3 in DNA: TGTGCCAGCAGCCAAAGCACGTATAATTCACCCCTCCACTTT. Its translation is CASSQSTYNSPLHF.